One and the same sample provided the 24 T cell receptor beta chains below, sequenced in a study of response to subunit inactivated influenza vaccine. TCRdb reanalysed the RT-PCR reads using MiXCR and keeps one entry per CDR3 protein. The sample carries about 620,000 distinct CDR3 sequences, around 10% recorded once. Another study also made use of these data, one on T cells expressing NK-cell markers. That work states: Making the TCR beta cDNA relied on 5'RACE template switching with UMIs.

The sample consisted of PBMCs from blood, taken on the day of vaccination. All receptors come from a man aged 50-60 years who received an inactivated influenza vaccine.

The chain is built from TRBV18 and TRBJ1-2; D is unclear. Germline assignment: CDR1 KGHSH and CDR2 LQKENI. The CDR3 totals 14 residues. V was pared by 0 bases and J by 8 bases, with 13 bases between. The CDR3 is CASSPPSRGEGYTF. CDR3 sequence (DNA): TGTGCCAGCTCACCACCCAGTCGCGGGGAGGGCTACACCTTC.

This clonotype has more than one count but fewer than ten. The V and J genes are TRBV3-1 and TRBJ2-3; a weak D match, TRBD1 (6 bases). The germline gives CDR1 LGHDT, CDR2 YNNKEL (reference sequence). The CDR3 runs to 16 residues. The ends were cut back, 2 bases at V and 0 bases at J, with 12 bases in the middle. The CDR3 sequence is CASSQYGTSSTDTQYF. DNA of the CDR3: TGTGCCAGCAGCCAATACGGGACATCCAGCACAGATACGCAGTATTTT.

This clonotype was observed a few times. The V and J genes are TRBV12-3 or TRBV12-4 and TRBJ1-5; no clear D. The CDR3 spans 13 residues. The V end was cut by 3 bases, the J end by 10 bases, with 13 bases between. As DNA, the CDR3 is TGTGCCAGCAGTTTTAACACCCGCGGACCCCAGCATTTT. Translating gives CASSFNTRGPQHF.

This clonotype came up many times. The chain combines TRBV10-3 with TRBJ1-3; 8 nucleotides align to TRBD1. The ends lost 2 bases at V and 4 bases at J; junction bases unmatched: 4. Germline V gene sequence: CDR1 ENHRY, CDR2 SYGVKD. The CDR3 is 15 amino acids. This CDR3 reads CAISEADRGGNTIYF. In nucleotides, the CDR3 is TGTGCCATCAGTGAGGCTGACAGGGGAGGAAACACCATATATTTT.

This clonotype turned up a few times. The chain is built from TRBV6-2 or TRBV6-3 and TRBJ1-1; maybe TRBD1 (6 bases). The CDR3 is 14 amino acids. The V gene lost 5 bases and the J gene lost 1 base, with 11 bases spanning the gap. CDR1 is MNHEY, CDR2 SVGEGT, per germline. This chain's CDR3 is CASSRPTGNTEAFF. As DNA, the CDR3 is TGTGCCAGCAGTAGACCGACAGGGAACACTGAAGCTTTCTTT.

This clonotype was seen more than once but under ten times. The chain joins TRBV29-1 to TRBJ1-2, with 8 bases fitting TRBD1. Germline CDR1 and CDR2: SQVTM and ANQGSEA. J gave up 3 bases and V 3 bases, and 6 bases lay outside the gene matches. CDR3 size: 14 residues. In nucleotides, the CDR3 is TGCAGCGTTGACCCGACAGGGGCCGACTATGGCTACACCTTC. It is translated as CSVDPTGADYGYTF.

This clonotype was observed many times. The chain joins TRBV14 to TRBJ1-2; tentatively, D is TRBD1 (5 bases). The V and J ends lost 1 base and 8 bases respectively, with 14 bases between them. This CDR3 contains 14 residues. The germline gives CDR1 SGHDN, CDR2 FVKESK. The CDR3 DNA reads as TGTGCCAGCAGCCAAGGTTCAGGGATCGGCGGCTACACCTTC. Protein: CASSQGSGIGGYTF.

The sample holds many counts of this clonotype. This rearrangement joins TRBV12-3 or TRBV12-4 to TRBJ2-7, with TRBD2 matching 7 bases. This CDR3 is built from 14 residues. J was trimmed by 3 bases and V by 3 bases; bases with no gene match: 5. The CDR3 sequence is CASSFSSGFYEQYF. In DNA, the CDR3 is TGTGCCAGCAGTTTCTCTAGCGGTTTCTACGAGCAGTACTTC.

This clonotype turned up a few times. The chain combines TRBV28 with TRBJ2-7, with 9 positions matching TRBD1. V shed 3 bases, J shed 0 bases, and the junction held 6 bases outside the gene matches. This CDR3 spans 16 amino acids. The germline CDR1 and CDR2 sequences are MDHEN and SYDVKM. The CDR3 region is CASSFDPQGASYEQYF. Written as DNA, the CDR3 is TGTGCCAGCAGTTTTGACCCACAGGGGGCCTCCTACGAGCAGTACTTC.

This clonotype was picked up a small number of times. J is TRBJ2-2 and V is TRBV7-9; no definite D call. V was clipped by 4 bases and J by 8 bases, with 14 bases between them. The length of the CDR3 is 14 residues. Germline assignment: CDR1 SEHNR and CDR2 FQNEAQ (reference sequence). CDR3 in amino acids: CASSSPGVPGELFF. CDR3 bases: TGTGCCAGCAGCTCCCCGGGCGTCCCAGGGGAGCTGTTTTTT.

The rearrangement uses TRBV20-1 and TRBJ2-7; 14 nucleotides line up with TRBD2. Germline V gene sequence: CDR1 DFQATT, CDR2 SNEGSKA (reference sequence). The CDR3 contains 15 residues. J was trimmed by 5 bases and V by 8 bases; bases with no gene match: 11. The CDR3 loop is CSQRRPGLAGDEQYF. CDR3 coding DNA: TGCAGTCAAAGACGACCGGGACTAGCGGGAGACGAGCAGTACTTC.

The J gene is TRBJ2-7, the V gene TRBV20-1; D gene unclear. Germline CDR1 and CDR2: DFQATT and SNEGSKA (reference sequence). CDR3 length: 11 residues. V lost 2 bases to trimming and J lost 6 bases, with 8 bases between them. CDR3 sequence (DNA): TGCAGTGCTAGAAACCCGGTCGAGCAGTACTTC. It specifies CSARNPVEQYF.

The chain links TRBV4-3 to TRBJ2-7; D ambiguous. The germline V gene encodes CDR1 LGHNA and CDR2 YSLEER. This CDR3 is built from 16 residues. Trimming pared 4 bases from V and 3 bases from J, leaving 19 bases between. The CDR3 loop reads CASSLHRGSANYEQYF. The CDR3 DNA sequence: TGCGCCAGCAGCCTCCATCGTGGTTCAGCAAACTACGAGCAGTACTTC.

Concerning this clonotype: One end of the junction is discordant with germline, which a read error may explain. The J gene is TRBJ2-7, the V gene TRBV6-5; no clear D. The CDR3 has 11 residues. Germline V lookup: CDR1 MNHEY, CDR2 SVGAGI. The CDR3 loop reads CASGYSGTEYF. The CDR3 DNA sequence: TGTGCCAGCGGTTACTCGGGCACGGAGTACTTC.

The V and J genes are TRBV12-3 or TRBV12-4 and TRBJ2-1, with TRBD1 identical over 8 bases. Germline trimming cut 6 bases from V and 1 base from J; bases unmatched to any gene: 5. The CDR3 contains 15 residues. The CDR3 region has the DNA TGTGCCAGCAGCGACAGGGGCAAGTCCTACAATGAGCAGTTCTTC. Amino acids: CASSDRGKSYNEQFF.

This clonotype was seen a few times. CDR3 nucleotides: TGTGCCAGCAGTCAGGGACGGAGCAATCAGCCCCAGCATTTT. As protein: CASSQGRSNQPQHF. The V and J genes are TRBV12-3 or TRBV12-4 and TRBJ1-5; D is possibly TRBD1 (5 bases). The CDR3 consists of 14 residues. Trimming left V 5 bases short and J 1 base short, with 9 bases between.

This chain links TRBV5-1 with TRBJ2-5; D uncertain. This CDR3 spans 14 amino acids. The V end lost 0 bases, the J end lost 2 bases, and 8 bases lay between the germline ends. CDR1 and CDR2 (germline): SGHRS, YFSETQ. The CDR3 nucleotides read TGCGCCAGCAGCTTGGCAGCAATACAAGAGACCCAGTACTTC. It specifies CASSLAAIQETQYF. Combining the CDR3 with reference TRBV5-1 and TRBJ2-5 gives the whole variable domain KAGVTQTPRYLIKTRGQQVTLSCSPISGHRSVSWYQQTPGQGLQFLFEYFSETQRNKGNFPGRFSGRQFSNSRSEMNVSTLELGDSALYLCASSLAAIQETQYFGPGTRLLVL.

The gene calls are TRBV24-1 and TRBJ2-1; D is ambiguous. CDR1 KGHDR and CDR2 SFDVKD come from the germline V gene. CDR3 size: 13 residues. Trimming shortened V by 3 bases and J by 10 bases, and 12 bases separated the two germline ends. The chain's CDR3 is CATSDPAELEQFF. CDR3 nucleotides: TGTGCCACCAGTGATCCTGCGGAGTTGGAGCAGTTCTTC.

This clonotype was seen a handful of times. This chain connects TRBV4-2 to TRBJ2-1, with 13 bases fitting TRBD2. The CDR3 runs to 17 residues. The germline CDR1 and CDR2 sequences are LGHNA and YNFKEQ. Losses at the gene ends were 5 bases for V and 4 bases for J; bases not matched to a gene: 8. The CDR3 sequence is CASSKGTSGALYNEQFF. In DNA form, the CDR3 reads TGTGCCAGCAGCAAAGGGACTAGCGGGGCGTTGTACAATGAGCAGTTCTTC.

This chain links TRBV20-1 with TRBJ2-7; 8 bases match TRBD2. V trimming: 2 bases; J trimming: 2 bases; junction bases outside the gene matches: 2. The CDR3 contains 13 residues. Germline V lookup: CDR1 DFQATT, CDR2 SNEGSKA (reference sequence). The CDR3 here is CSARMGLAYEQYF. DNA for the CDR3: TGCAGTGCTAGAATGGGACTAGCCTACGAGCAGTACTTC.

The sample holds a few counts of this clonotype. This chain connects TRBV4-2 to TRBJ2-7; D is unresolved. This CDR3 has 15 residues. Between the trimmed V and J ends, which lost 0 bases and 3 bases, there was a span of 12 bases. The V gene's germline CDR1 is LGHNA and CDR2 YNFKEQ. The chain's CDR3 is CASSQDSQVDYEQYF. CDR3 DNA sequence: TGTGCCAGCAGCCAAGACTCTCAAGTGGACTACGAGCAGTACTTC.

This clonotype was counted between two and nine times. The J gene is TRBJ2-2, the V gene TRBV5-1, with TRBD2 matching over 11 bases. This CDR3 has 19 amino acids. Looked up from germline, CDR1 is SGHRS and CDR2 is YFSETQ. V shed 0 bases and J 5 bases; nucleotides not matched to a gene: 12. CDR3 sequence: CASSLEFSGRALRTGELFF. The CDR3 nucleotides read TGCGCCAGCAGCTTGGAGTTTAGCGGGAGGGCCCTCCGGACCGGGGAGCTGTTTTTT.

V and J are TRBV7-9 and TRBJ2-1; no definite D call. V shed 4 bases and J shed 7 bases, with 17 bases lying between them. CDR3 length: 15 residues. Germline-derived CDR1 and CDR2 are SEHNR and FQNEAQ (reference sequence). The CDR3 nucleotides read TGTGCCAGCAGCTCACTGAGCTCCCTCCAGAATGAGCAGTTCTTC. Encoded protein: CASSSLSSLQNEQFF.

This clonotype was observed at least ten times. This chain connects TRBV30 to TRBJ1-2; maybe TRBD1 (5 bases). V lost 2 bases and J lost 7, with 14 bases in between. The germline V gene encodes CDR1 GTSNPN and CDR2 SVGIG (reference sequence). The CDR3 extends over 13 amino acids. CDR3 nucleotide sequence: TGTGCCTGGAGTACAGGTCCAGTGCGTGGCTACACCTTC. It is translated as CAWSTGPVRGYTF.